This is a list of T cell receptor beta chains from one sample in a study of shared T cell receptors in the human thymus. The assay was immunoSEQ multiplex PCR, and TCRdb's table has in-frame clones only and misses some. The profile shows tens of thousands of clones, nearly 95% of them singletons. The sample comprised thymocytes. These receptors originate from a human donor. Each CDR3 is given with its conserved first and last residue. D genes are given only for firm matches. Size tells how often a clone was seen (once, few, many) or the class of an expanded clone, and some rows leave it out.

length: 16
J: TRBJ2-3
V: TRBV28
D: TRBD1
size: .
DNA: TGTGCCAGCAGTACCAGAATGACAGGGTTGGCAGATACGCAGTATTTT
CDR3: CASSTRMTGLADTQYF

length: 16
J: TRBJ2-1
V: TRBV27
D: TRBD2
size: .
DNA: TGTGCCAGCAGTTTATCGGGTGCGGGGGGGCAGGGTGAGCAGTTCTTC
CDR3: CASSLSGAGGQGEQFF

length: 22
J: TRBJ2-3
V: TRBV27
D: TRBD2
size: .
DNA: TGTGCCAGCAGTTTATCGAGCTTAACCGGACTAGCGGGGGAAGGGACCACAGATACGCAGTATTTT
CDR3: CASSLSSLTGLAGEGTTDTQYF

length: 15
J: TRBJ1-5
V: TRBV5-6
D: TRBD1
size: .
DNA: TGTGCCAGCAGCTTGTCAGGGGGAAGCAATCAGCCCCAGCATTTT
CDR3: CASSLSGGSNQPQHF

length: 17
J: TRBJ1-1
V: TRBV12-5
D: TRBD1
size: once
DNA: TGTGCTAGTGTTACGATACAGGGGGAAGCGGGTAGGACTGAAGCTTTCTTT
CDR3: CASVTIQGEAGRTEAFF

length: 15
J: TRBJ2-7
V: TRBV6-5
D: .
size: .
DNA: TGTGCCAGCAGTGACTGGGGGAGCCTTGGCTACGAGCAGTACTTC
CDR3: CASSDWGSLGYEQYF

length: 14
J: TRBJ2-7
V: TRBV11-2
D: TRBD2
size: once
DNA: TGTGCCAGCAGAAGGCCCGGGCGGGAGTACGAGCAGTACTTC
CDR3: CASRRPGREYEQYF

length: 14
J: TRBJ1-2
V: TRBV11-2
D: .
size: .
DNA: TGTGCCAGCAGCTTAGTGTCAGAGAGATATGGCTACACCTTC
CDR3: CASSLVSERYGYTF

length: 17
J: TRBJ2-3
V: TRBV5-1
D: .
size: .
DNA: TGCGCCAGCAGCTTTGTGAGAAACGACCCAAGCACAGATACGCAGTATTTT
CDR3: CASSFVRNDPSTDTQYF

length: 14
J: TRBJ2-3
V: TRBV6-5
D: .
size: .
DNA: TGTGCCAGCAGTTATAGTAGGGGCGGAGATACGCAGTATTTT
CDR3: CASSYSRGGDTQYF

length: 15
J: TRBJ1-2
V: TRBV25-1
D: TRBD1
size: .
DNA: TGTGCCAGCACCGAGGAGCAGGGGGCTTTGAGTGGCTACACCTTC
CDR3: CASTEEQGALSGYTF